One and the same sample provided the 2 T cell receptor beta chains below, sequenced in a study of T cells after yellow fever vaccination. Via MiXCR, TCRdb re-called the 5' RACE reads, giving one row per CDR3 protein. The sample has approximately 120,000 distinct CDR3 sequences, around 7.7% seen once. The sequenced sample was CD4+ T cells sorted from PBMCs, obtained about 10 days after the first yellow fever vaccination. The receptors here all came from a man aged 18 to 29 who received the YFV17D yellow fever vaccine.

The chain links TRBV7-2 to TRBJ1-5; 8 bases are shared with TRBD1. Germline V gene lookup returns CDR1 SGHTA and CDR2 FQGNSA. The CDR3 is made up of 15 amino acids. Unmatched junction bases numbered 6, after V lost 1 base and J lost 7 bases. DNA of the CDR3: TGTGCCAGCAGCTTAGAGGGGACAGGTGGGCAGCCCCAGCATTTT. This translates into CASSLEGTGGQPQHF. The variable domain in full, completed from reference TRBV7-2 and TRBJ1-5, reads GAGVSQSPSNKVTEKGKDVELRCDPISGHTALYWYRQSLGQGLEFLIYFQGNSAPDKSGLPSDRFSAERTGGSVSTLTIQRTQQEDSAVYLCASSLEGTGGQPQHFGDGTRLSIL.

This clonotype was seen only a few times. The V gene is TRBV4-2, the J gene TRBJ2-7; 10 bases are a match to TRBD2. Germline CDR1 LGHNA, CDR2 YNFKEQ. The trim removed 4 bases at V and 2 bases at J, leaving 8 bases unmatched. There are 16 residues in the CDR3. The CDR3 DNA reads as TGTGCCAGCAGCCCGAGCGGGGGGGGCCGTCCCTACGAGCAGTACTTC. Amino acid sequence: CASSPSGGGRPYEQYF.